The T cell receptor beta chain described here comes from a study of long-term antiretroviral therapy in people with HIV. Points from the study as a whole: For ART adherence, viral resistance and therapy changes, no data were available.

On this clone itself: Its antigen is still unknown.

Sequencing relied on immunoSEQ assay v3.0, run at survey level. The data were produced by immunoSEQ multiplex PCR, yet TCRdb's version contains in-frame clones alone and is incomplete. The sample includes some 19,000 clones, 70% to 80% of them seen just once. Trimming stripped 1 base from V and 0 bases from J, with 13 bases between. The V gene's germline CDR1 is LNHDA and CDR2 SQIVND (reference sequence). The CDR3 length is 16 residues. The material was unsorted PBMCs, obtained 4.1 years after starting antiretroviral therapy. This clonotype was sampled from a woman aged 40 to 50 with HIV. The rearrangement joins TRBV19 to TRBJ2-7; TRBD1 or TRBD2 may be the D gene (5 bases each). CDR3 amino acids: CASSIVGGPSSYEQYF. The CDR3 region has the DNA TGTGCCAGTAGTATAGTTGGGGGACCCAGCTCCTACGAGCAGTACTTC.